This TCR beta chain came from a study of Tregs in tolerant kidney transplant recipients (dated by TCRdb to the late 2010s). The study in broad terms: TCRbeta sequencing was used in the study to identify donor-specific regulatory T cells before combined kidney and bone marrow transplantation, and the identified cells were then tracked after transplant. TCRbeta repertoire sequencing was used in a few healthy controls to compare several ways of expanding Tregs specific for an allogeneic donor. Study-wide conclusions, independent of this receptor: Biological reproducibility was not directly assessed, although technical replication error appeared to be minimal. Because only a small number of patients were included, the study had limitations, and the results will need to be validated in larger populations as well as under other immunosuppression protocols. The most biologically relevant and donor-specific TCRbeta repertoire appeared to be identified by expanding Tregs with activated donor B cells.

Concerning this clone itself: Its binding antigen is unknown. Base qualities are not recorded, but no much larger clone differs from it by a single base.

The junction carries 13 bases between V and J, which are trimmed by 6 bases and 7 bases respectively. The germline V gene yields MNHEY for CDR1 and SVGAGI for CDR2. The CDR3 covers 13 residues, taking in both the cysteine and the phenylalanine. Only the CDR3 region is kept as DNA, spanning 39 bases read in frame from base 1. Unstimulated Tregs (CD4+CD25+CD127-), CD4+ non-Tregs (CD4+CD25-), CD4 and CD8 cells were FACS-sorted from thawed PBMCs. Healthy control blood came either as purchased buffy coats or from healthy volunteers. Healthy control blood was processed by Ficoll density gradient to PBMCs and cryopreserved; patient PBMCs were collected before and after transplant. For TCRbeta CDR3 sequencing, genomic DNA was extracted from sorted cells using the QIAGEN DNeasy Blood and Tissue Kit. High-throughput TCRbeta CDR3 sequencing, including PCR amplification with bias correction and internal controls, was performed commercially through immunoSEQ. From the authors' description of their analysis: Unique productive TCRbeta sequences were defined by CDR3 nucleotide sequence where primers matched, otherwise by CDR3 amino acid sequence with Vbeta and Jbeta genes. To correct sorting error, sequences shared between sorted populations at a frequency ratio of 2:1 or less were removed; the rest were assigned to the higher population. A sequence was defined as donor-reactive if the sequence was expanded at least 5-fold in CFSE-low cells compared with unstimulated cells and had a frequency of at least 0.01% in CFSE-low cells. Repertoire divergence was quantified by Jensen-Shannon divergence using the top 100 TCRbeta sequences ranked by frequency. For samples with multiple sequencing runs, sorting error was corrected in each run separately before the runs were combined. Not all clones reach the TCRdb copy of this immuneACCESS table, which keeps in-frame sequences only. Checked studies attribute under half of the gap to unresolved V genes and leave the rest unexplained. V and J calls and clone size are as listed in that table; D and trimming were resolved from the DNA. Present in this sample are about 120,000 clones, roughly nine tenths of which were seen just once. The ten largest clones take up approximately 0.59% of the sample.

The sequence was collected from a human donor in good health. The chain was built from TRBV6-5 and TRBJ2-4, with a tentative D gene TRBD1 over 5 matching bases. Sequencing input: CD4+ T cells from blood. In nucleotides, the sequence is TGTGCCAGCAGGAACAAGGGGTTGAACATTCAGTACTTC. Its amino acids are CASRNKGLNIQYF.